These 18 T cell receptor beta chains share one sample of origin, sequenced in a study of chemoradiotherapy in HPV16-positive cancers. TCRdb keeps only in-frame clones here, not all; method: immunoSEQ multiplex PCR. The table lists over 8,500 clones, about 74% of them singletons. This sample was gathered from a patient who underwent chemoradiotherapy. These receptors originate from a human donor with HPV-associated anogenital cancer.

The genes are TRBV5-4 and TRBJ1-1; maybe TRBD1 (5 bases). The germline V gene encodes CDR1 SGHNT and CDR2 YYREEE (reference sequence). Trimming left V 4 bases short and J 3 bases short, with 16 bases between. CDR3 size: 15 residues. Here the CDR3 reads CASSPKAGTDTEAFF. CDR3 sequence (DNA): TGTGCCAGCAGCCCGAAAGCCGGGACGGACACTGAAGCTTTCTTT. Full variable domain (remainder filled in from reference TRBV5-4 and TRBJ1-1): ETGVTQSPTHLIKTRGQQVTLRCSSQSGHNTVSWYQQALGQGPQFIFQYYREEENGRGNFPPRFSGLQFPNYSSELNVNALELDDSALYLCASSPKAGTDTEAFFGQGTRLTVV.

V usage is TRBV30 and J usage is TRBJ2-7, with D hard to call. Germline V CDR1 and CDR2: GTSNPN, SVGIG (reference sequence). The CDR3 is 13 residues long. The ends were cut back, 5 bases at V and 6 bases at J, with 17 bases in the middle. The CDR3 is CAWARRPTAEQYF. The CDR3 DNA is TGTGCCTGGGCTAGGCGACCCACGGCCGAGCAGTACTTC.

The DNA of the CDR3 is TGTGCCAGCAGCTTAGTTTCAGGAGGGCCAGGGGATACGCAGTATTTT. Protein product: CASSLVSGGPGDTQYF. The genes are TRBV7-8 and TRBJ2-3; possible D gene TRBD2, 6 bases. This CDR3 spans 16 amino acids. CDR1 is SGHVS, CDR2 FQNEAQ, per germline. Trimming took off 1 base at V and 6 bases at J, with 17 bases between the two ends.

This sequence joins TRBV27 and TRBJ2-1; D is unclear. In germline, CDR1 is MNHEY, CDR2 SMNVEV (reference sequence). V was shortened by 5 bases and J by 7 bases, with 18 bases between the two germline ends. The CDR3 has 15 residues. The DNA of the CDR3 is TGTGCCAGCAGTATGGACGCATCTGGGGAAAATGAGCAGTTCTTC. Translating gives CASSMDASGENEQFF.

This rearrangement joins TRBV28 to TRBJ2-7; 8 positions match TRBD2. Trimming cost V 2 bases and J 3 bases; bases outside gene matches: 9. The CDR3 sequence is 16 residues long. Germline V lookup: CDR1 MDHEN, CDR2 SYDVKM. CDR3 DNA: TGTGCCAGCAGTTTAGGGAGCGGGAGTATGGTCTACGAGCAGTACTTC. This gives the protein CASSLGSGSMVYEQYF.

The chain uses TRBV4-1 and TRBJ1-5; D not certain. V was shortened by 0 bases and J by 6 bases, with 12 bases between the two germline ends. The CDR3 covers 15 residues. Germline CDR1 is MGHRA and CDR2 is YSYEKL. As DNA, the CDR3 is TGCGCCAGCAGCCAAGACCCCAGATCAGGTCAGCCCCAGCATTTT. Residues: CASSQDPRSGQPQHF.

The chain is built from TRBV5-6 and TRBJ1-3, with unresolved D. Trimming stripped 2 bases from V and 1 base from J, with 7 bases between. CDR3 length: 14 residues. The V gene's germline CDR1 is SGHDT and CDR2 YYEEEE. This chain's CDR3 is CASSFKGSGNTIYF. In nucleotides, the CDR3 is TGTGCCAGCAGCTTTAAGGGATCTGGAAACACCATATATTTT.

This clone was seen a few times. This CDR3 is CASSQGGTGNEKLFF. DNA for the CDR3: TGTGCCAGCAGCCAAGGCGGGACAGGGAACGAAAAACTGTTTTTT. The chain joins TRBV4-2 to TRBJ1-4; the match to TRBD1 covers 9 bases. V was pared by 1 base and J by 8 bases, with 5 bases of the junction left unmatched. The germline V gene encodes CDR1 LGHNA and CDR2 YNFKEQ. This CDR3 has 15 amino acids.

The V gene is TRBV5-8, the J gene TRBJ1-2; 10 bases are shared with TRBD1. The V segment lost 6 bases and the J segment 2 bases; nucleotides outside the gene matches: 4. The CDR3 is made up of 14 amino acids. Germline V CDR1 and CDR2: SGHTS, YDEGEE. The CDR3: CASIRDRGNYGYTF. The DNA for the CDR3 is TGTGCCAGCATCCGGGACAGGGGAAACTATGGCTACACCTTC. The variable domain in full, with the rest retrieved from reference TRBV5-8 and TRBJ1-2, is EAGVTQSPTHLIKTRGQQATLRCSPISGHTSVYWYQQALGLGLQFLLWYDEGEERNRGNFPPRFSGRQFPNYSSELNVNALELEDSALYLCASIRDRGNYGYTFGSGTRLTVV.

This clone has a handful of counts. J is TRBJ2-2 and V is TRBV15; D gene uncertain. CDR3 length: 14 residues. The germline gives CDR1 LNHNV, CDR2 YYDKDF (reference sequence). V gave up 0 bases and J gave up 7 bases, with 9 bases separating them. As DNA, the CDR3 is TGTGCCACCAGCAGAGATTCGGGTAACGGGGAGCTGTTTTTT. This codes for CATSRDSGNGELFF.

The rearrangement joins TRBV30 to TRBJ1-5, with 8 bases lining up with TRBD1. V lost 4 bases and J lost 8; bases outside the gene matches: 13. The CDR3 length is 15 residues. From germline, CDR1 is GTSNPN and CDR2 SVGIG (reference sequence). The CDR3 region has the DNA TGTGCCTGGACACCCGGACAGGGCGGGTTTGAGCCCCAGCATTTT. Protein: CAWTPGQGGFEPQHF.

V usage is TRBV6-1 and J usage is TRBJ1-4; D possibly corresponds to TRBD1 (5 bases). The germline CDR1 and CDR2 sequences are MNHNS and SASEGT. The CDR3 runs to 17 residues. V lost 2 bases and J lost 5, with 18 bases in between. The chain's CDR3 is CASSETVEGRVNEKLFF. The DNA for the CDR3 is TGTGCCAGCAGTGAAACGGTGGAGGGCAGGGTGAATGAAAAACTGTTTTTT.

This clone showed up just a few times. The chain carries TRBV5-4 and TRBJ1-1; a weak D match, TRBD1 (5 bases). The length of the CDR3 is 13 residues. The V end lost 4 bases, the J end lost 1 base, and 8 bases lay between the germline ends. Per germline, CDR1 SGHNT and CDR2 YYREEE (reference sequence). The DNA for the CDR3 is TGTGCCAGCAGCGCTGGACAGAACACTGAAGCTTTCTTT. It specifies CASSAGQNTEAFF.

The V gene is TRBV10-1, the J gene TRBJ2-2; TRBD1 matches 10 bases. V gave up 3 bases and J gave up 7 bases; unmatched junction bases: 8. Germline CDR1 is WNHNN and CDR2 is SYGVQD (reference sequence). The CDR3 spans 16 residues. CDR3: CASSDTGTGVDGELFF. The CDR3 DNA sequence: TGCGCCAGCAGTGACACCGGGACAGGGGTAGACGGGGAGCTGTTTTTT.

Concerning this clone: At the DNA level, this CDR3 is encoded by other sequences in the same sample as well. The CDR3 nucleotides are TGTGCCAGCGAGGACAGGCTCTACAATGAGCAGTTCTTC. It translates to CASEDRLYNEQFF. The chain is built from TRBV5-6 and TRBJ2-1; 7 bases are shared with TRBD1. The CDR3 has 13 residues. Germline V gene data show CDR1 as SGHDT and CDR2 as YYEEEE. J lost 3 bases, V lost 7 bases, and 4 bases had no gene match.

The J gene is TRBJ1-6, the V gene TRBV5-1, with D perhaps matching TRBD1 (6 bases). The ends were cut back, 4 bases at V and 6 bases at J, with 11 bases in the middle. This CDR3 is built from 14 residues. Germline CDR1 reads SGHRS; CDR2 reads YFSETQ. CDR3 DNA sequence: TGCGCCAGCAGCCCCGCGGGGGCTAATTCACCCCTCCACTTT. This codes for CASSPAGANSPLHF. Full variable domain (outside the CDR3, taken from reference TRBV5-1 and TRBJ1-6): KAGVTQTPRYLIKTRGQQVTLSCSPISGHRSVSWYQQTPGQGLQFLFEYFSETQRNKGNFPGRFSGRQFSNSRSEMNVSTLELGDSALYLCASSPAGANSPLHFGNGTRLTVT.

The J gene is TRBJ2-5, the V gene TRBV6-1, with 8 bases that match TRBD1. CDR3 length equals 11 residues. Germline V gene data show CDR1 as MNHNS and CDR2 as SASEGT. The junction had 1 base not matched to a gene; V was cut back by 8 bases and J by 5 bases. The CDR3 nucleotides read TGTGCCAGCGGACAGGGTGAGACCCAGTACTTC. This sequence encodes CASGQGETQYF.

This chain connects TRBV6-1 to TRBJ2-2, with D perhaps being TRBD1 or TRBD2 (5 bases each). Looked up from germline, CDR1 is MNHNS and CDR2 is SASEGT. V was trimmed by 2 bases and J by 7 bases, leaving 17 bases between them. There are 16 residues in the CDR3. CDR3: CASSELRGLSRGELFF. CDR3 coding DNA: TGTGCCAGCAGTGAATTGAGGGGCCTCAGCCGCGGGGAGCTGTTTTTT.